The subject of this entry is one T cell receptor beta chain. The record originates from a study of shared clonotypes between healthy human individuals. The assay was run at deep level. As handled by the study authors: Junction-only sequences produced by ImmunoSEQ had no quality scores, so filtering differed. Produced via immunoSEQ multiplex PCR; TCRdb's table is partial and in-frame only. V, J and clone size reflect that table, while D and trimming were determined from the DNA. This repertoire shows about 480,000 clones, over 75% found once; its top ten account for around 13%. The J segment lost 7 bases and the V segment lost 2 bases, leaving 9 bases of the junction unmatched. This CDR3 spans 16 amino acids. Looked up from germline, CDR1 is SGHAT and CDR2 is FQNNGV. Nashville, Tennessee was home to all donors, who were Caucasian adults. Unsorted samples drew genomic DNA from tens of millions of PBMCs.

Sequencing input: PBMCs. The V and J genes are TRBV11-2 and TRBJ2-2; 8 bases line up with TRBD2. The sequence derives from a woman aged 40-49 years in good health. Some clones in this sample may be carry-over from other donors' samples. As DNA, the CDR3 is TGTGCCAGCAGCTTAACTTTTAGCGGGATTAGCGGGGAGCTGTTTTTT. The encoded protein is CASSLTFSGISGELFF.